This record concerns one T cell receptor (beta chain) sequence. Seattle patients were enrolled during active infection and followed longitudinally. Clones were read by immunoSEQ multiplex PCR, and TCRdb kept only the in-frame ones, dropping some. The sample carries 100,000 to 150,000 clones, roughly nine tenths recorded once. The CDR3 sequence is 16 residues long. Trimming cost V 2 bases and J 2 bases; bases outside gene matches: 8. Germline CDR1 reads SGDLS; CDR2 reads YYNGEE. These data are taken from a study of blood T cell repertoires in COVID-19. The source material was peripheral blood. The clonotype originates from a woman in her sixties or seventies with COVID-19, enrolled during active disease. V usage is TRBV9 and J usage is TRBJ2-3, with TRBD2 matching 7 bases. The DNA for the CDR3 is TGTGCCAGCAGCGTTCGGGGGGATCTCTCCACAGATACGCAGTATTTT. This gives the protein CASSVRGDLSTDTQYF.